This T cell receptor (beta chain) was retrieved from a study of shared clonotypes between healthy human individuals (TCRdb year 2020). Study-wide context: A couple of women and a few men aged 18 to 49 years were included in the cohort. Per donor, three plates each were used for CD4 naive and CD4 memory, two for CD8 naive, and one for CD8 memory. To estimate repertoire size and how much clonotypes are shared between individuals, the study performed deep sequencing of blood TCR repertoires from 4 to 6 healthy adults. Libraries were prepared and TCR repertoires were sequenced by different laboratories using diverse techniques, in order to increase sequencing depth and limit assay-specific biases. Each donor's leukapheresis produced roughly between roughly 0.85 and 9 billion PBMCs.

As regards this clone: This clone's antigen is unknown. Within one base of it there is no much larger clone, and no base qualities were kept.

What the study reported, not specific to this receptor: Sampling was limited to blood, and TCR repertoires in tissue likely differ from TCR repertoires in blood. Pairwise subsampling led to the expectation that sequencing depth would affect the degree of clonotype sharing among donors. Estimated clonotype richness was generally larger for naive than for memory subsets. Because the study included a small number of donors, the genetic and exposure-history diversity represented was limited. Across four donors, roughly 5.1% of naive CD4, 3.5% of naive CD8, roughly 2.3% of memory CD4, and 0.4% to 0.45% of memory CD8 clonotypes were shared. Even with the large sequencing depth, rarefaction of the sorted-subset datasets indicated that sequencing was incomplete. Clonotypes shared by all four sorted-subset donors showed higher generation probabilities than non-shared clonotypes.

Using the deep immunoSEQ assay, multiplex PCR amplified TCR CDR3 regions from genomic DNA. For each cell subset, the extracted genomic DNA was distributed evenly across all wells of several immunoSEQ 96-well plates, and each plate served as one replicate. For sorted subsets, around 200 ng genomic DNA, equal to about 30,000 T cell genomes, was loaded into each replicate PCR. Purified libraries were quantified with a Qubit 3.0 fluorometer, sized on a Bioanalyzer 2100, and re-quantified with the KAPA Library Quantification kit. Every immunoSEQ 96-well plate was sequenced on a dedicated single-read 150-cycle Illumina NextSeq 550 flow cell. For the original study's pipeline: Because the immunoSEQ output held only junctional sequences and lacked quality scores, the filtering could not match the filtering applied to full-length reads. To assign V/J genes and CDR3, sequences were annotated against IMGT germline references using PyIR, a Python wrapper for IgBLAST v1.9. Reads with weak V/J assignments (E-value above 1e-6), missing CDR3, stop codons, out-of-frame junctions, or ambiguous translated residues were removed. A V3J clonotype was defined by an identical inferred V gene, J gene, and CDR3 amino acid sequence. Percentage overlap between repertoires was calculated by dividing the number of shared unique clonotypes by the size of the smaller repertoire. Richness of each repertoire was evaluated using RTK rarefaction, the Chao1 estimator, and Recon v2.1 estimates of unobserved clonotypes. OLGA was used to compute generation probabilities for all TCRbeta clonotypes that the gDNA method yielded from a handful of donors. Not all clones reach the TCRdb copy of this immuneACCESS table, which keeps in-frame sequences only. Checked studies attribute under half of the gap to unresolved V genes and leave the rest unexplained. V, J and clone size are those of that table, while D and trimming were read from the DNA. This sample gives around 1.5 million clones in total; approximately 98% of them show up just once. Clones ranked in the top ten supply approximately 0.45% of the sample.

The donors were healthy, HIV-negative adults with no recently reported acute infections or vaccinations. Every donor was a Caucasian adult living in Nashville, Tennessee, USA. CD4+ T cells were enriched by magnetic negative selection, after which naive cells were positively selected on CD45RA and the negative fraction was taken as the memory subset. After blood collection by leukapheresis, PBMCs were isolated using Ficoll-Histopaque density gradient centrifugation and then cryopreserved in the vapor phase of liquid nitrogen. Analytical flow cytometry was used to check the purity and quantity of every magnetically sorted T cell population. Each sorted fraction had its genomic DNA isolated and then quantified by UV absorbance on a Nanodrop 2000c. CDR1 is given as MNHEY and CDR2 as SMNVEV, both from the germline V gene (reference sequence). Trimming at the junction amounts to 4 bases on V and 4 bases on J, and the germline ends lie 11 bases apart. From its cysteine to its phenylalanine, the CDR3 spans 14 amino acids. Only the CDR3 region is kept as DNA, spanning 42 bases read in frame from base 1.

The sequence joins TRBV27 to TRBJ2-1, with TRBD2 perhaps the D gene, on 5 matching bases. The receptor's source is a man aged 30 to 39 in good health. Input material: naive CD4+ T cells sorted from blood. The sample's cell subset or site label, in plain terms: CD45RA+ positively selected. The nucleotide sequence reads TGTGCCAGCAGTTACTCCGGGAAGTACAATGAGCAGTTCTTC. Translated, it gives CASSYSGKYNEQFF.